This T cell receptor beta chain was identified during a study of T-cell memory formation after mild COVID-19. Study-level information: TCR clustering was largely donor specific.

Whole-study results and caveats: Among CD4+ contracting clones, most were CM and EM, and CD8+ ones EMRA.

This CDR3 has 14 residues. V was clipped by 6 bases and J by 4 bases; unmatched bases: 11. Per germline, CDR1 DFQATT and CDR2 SNEGSKA (reference sequence). To note about this clonotype: Antigen specificity is unknown.

TCRdb used MiXCR to reprocess the 5' RACE reads, holding one entry per CDR3 protein. The table shows about 110,000 distinct CDR3 sequences, with roughly a sixth occurring only once. The chain employs TRBV20-1 and TRBJ1-2; 7 bases match TRBD1. The clonotype was recovered from a man between 18 and 29 years old who had mild COVID-19 (a few samples of this study predate the infection). Cell type and time point are not known. Material for sequencing was PBMCs or a T cell subset sorted from them (not recorded which). The CDR3: CSAVAWDSPYGYTF. CDR3 DNA: TGCAGTGCCGTAGCGTGGGACAGCCCCTATGGCTACACCTTC.